This T cell receptor (beta chain) was observed in a study of T cell changes during pregnancy in multiple sclerosis. J lost 0 bases, V lost 4 bases, and 5 bases had no gene match. In germline, CDR1 is SGHRS, CDR2 YFSETQ. There are 15 residues in the CDR3. Measured with immunoSEQ multiplex PCR; TCRdb has only the in-frame clones, and not every one. In the table there are about 26,000 clones, about 88% of which are singletons. The genes are TRBV5-1 and TRBJ2-5; 8 nucleotides match TRBD2. This sequence was found in a female donor with multiple sclerosis, enrolled in a pregnancy study. Sample: CD8+ T cells from peripheral blood mononuclear cells, taken in the second trimester of pregnancy. CDR3 sequence: CASSLLAGNQETQYF. The CDR3 nucleotides read TGCGCCAGCAGCCTCTTAGCGGGGAACCAAGAGACCCAGTACTTC.